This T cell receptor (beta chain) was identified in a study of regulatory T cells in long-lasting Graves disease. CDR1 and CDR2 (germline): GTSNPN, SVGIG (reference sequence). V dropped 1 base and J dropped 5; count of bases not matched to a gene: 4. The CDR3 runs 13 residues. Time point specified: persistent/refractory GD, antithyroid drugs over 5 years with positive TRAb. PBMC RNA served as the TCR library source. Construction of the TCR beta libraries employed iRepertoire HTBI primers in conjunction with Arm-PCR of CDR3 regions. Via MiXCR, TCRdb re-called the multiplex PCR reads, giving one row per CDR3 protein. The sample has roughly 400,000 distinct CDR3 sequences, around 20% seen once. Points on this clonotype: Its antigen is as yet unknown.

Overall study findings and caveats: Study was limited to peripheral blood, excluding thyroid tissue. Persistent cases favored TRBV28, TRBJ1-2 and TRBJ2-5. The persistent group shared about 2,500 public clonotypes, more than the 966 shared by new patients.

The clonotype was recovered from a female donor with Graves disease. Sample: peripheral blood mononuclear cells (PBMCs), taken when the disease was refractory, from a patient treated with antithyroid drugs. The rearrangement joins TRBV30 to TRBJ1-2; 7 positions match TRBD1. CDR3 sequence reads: CAWSESGGYGYTF. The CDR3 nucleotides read TGTGCCTGGAGTGAGTCAGGGGGGTATGGCTACACCTTC.